The 28 T cell receptor beta chains below come from one sample, sequenced in a study of T cell changes during pregnancy in multiple sclerosis. Assay used: immunoSEQ multiplex PCR; TCRdb lists only in-frame clones, some missing. This table has about 38,000 clones, 90% to 95% appearing once. Sequencing used CD4+ T cells from peripheral blood mononuclear cells, obtained in the third trimester of pregnancy. All receptors derive from a female donor in good health, enrolled as a control in a pregnancy study.

This chain uses TRBV18 with TRBJ2-5; tentatively, D is TRBD2 (5 bases). Germline assignment: CDR1 KGHSH and CDR2 LQKENI. Trimming left V 1 base short and J 5 bases short, with 17 bases between. CDR3 size: 16 residues. Written as DNA, the CDR3 is TGTGCCAGCTCACCACAGGAACGCCTTCCGGGGGAGACCCAGTACTTC. Translation gives CASSPQERLPGETQYF.

The chain has TRBV9 and TRBJ1-3; D is ambiguous. The ends were cut back, 1 base at V and 0 bases at J, with 5 bases in the middle. The CDR3 is 14 amino acids. Germline loops: CDR1 SGDLS, CDR2 YYNGEE. CDR3 DNA sequence: TGTGCCAGCAGCGTAACAGACTCTGGAAACACCATATATTTT. This encodes CASSVTDSGNTIYF. The whole variable domain, filled in from reference TRBV9 and TRBJ1-3, reads DSGVTQTPKHLITATGQRVTLRCSPRSGDLSVYWYQQSLDQGLQFLIQYYNGEERAKGNILERFSAQQFPDLHSELNLSSLELGDSALYFCASSVTDSGNTIYFGEGSWLTVV.

This clone was picked up one time. This sequence joins TRBV27 and TRBJ2-7; weak D call: TRBD2 (6 bases). Trimming pared 6 bases from V and 2 bases from J, leaving 14 bases between. Germline V CDR1 and CDR2: MNHEY, SMNVEV (reference sequence). This CDR3 region has 14 residues. As DNA, the CDR3 is TGTGCCAGCAGGGCGGGGTTCTACACCTACGAGCAGTACTTC. This codes for CASRAGFYTYEQYF.

The chain employs TRBV2 and TRBJ2-4; tentative D call: TRBD2 (6 bases). This CDR3 has 16 residues. From germline, CDR1 is SNHLY and CDR2 FYNNEI. V was clipped by 2 bases and J by 0 bases, with 11 bases between them. The CDR3 nucleotides are TGTGCCAGCAGTGAATTAGCGGATATAGCCAAAAACATTCAGTACTTC. Amino acids: CASSELADIAKNIQYF.

This rearrangement joins TRBV13 to TRBJ2-5; 12 nucleotides agree with TRBD2. CDR3 length equals 17 residues. V lost 5 bases and J lost 4; bases outside the gene matches: 11. Germline V CDR1 and CDR2: PRHDT, FYEKMQ (reference sequence). CDR3 in DNA: TGTGCCAGCAGCAAGACTAGCGGGGGTCTAAGTGGAGAGACCCAGTACTTC. Translating it yields CASSKTSGGLSGETQYF.

This chain uses TRBV5-1 with TRBJ2-2, with D hard to call. The germline V gene encodes CDR1 SGHRS and CDR2 YFSETQ. This CDR3 is 14 amino acids long. Trimming left V 3 bases short and J 2 bases short, with 8 bases between. The DNA for the CDR3 is TGCGCCAGCAGCTACAGCCCCAACACCGGGGAGCTGTTTTTT. It translates to CASSYSPNTGELFF.

The chain is built from TRBV11-2 and TRBJ1-1; TRBD1 matches 7 bases. There are 16 residues in the CDR3. The germline gives CDR1 SGHAT, CDR2 FQNNGV. The J segment lost 6 bases and the V segment lost 3 bases, leaving 13 bases of the junction unmatched. The CDR3 sequence is CASSFRQGLIDPEAFF. CDR3 DNA sequence: TGTGCCAGCAGCTTTAGACAGGGCCTAATCGACCCTGAAGCTTTCTTT. Combining the CDR3 with reference TRBV11-2 and TRBJ1-1 gives the whole variable domain EAGVAQSPRYKIIEKRQSVAFWCNPISGHATLYWYQQILGQGPKLLIQFQNNGVVDDSQLPKDRFSAERLKGVDSTLKIQPAKLEDSAVYLCASSFRQGLIDPEAFFGQGTRLTVV.

The chain links TRBV19 to TRBJ2-7, with 8 bases identical to TRBD2. Germline lookup yields CDR1 LNHDA and CDR2 SQIVND (reference sequence). V trimming: 10 bases; J trimming: 7 bases; junction bases outside the gene matches: 6. The CDR3 length is 11 residues. Here the CDR3 reads CATREGREQYF. The CDR3 bases are TGTGCCACCCGGGAGGGCAGGGAGCAGTACTTC.

The chain links TRBV29-1 to TRBJ2-2, with 13 bases lining up with TRBD2. CDR3 length: 15 amino acids. CDR1 and CDR2 from the germline V gene are SQVTM and ANQGSEA. The V segment lost 5 bases and the J segment 6 bases; nucleotides outside the gene matches: 6. The CDR3 here is CSVSGLAGAPGELFF. CDR3 bases: TGCAGCGTTTCCGGACTAGCGGGGGCCCCCGGGGAGCTGTTTTTT.

J is TRBJ2-3 and V is TRBV5-6; TRBD2 is a possible D gene (6 bases). This CDR3 is 15 amino acids long. V gave up 4 bases and J gave up 2 bases, with 14 bases separating them. In germline, CDR1 is SGHDT, CDR2 YYEEEE. The CDR3 coding sequence is TGTGCCAGCAGCCCGAGACTAGAGGTCACAGATACGCAGTATTTT. Translated, it gives CASSPRLEVTDTQYF.

This clone was counted once. This chain joins TRBV2 and TRBJ2-3, with 7 bases that match TRBD2. The V segment lost 10 bases and the J segment 1 base; nucleotides outside the gene matches: 17. CDR1 and CDR2 from the germline V gene are SNHLY and FYNNEI. The CDR3 covers 17 residues. DNA for the CDR3: TGTGCCACCAAGCCCGACGGGACTACAGGTGGCACAGATACGCAGTATTTT. Protein product: CATKPDGTTGGTDTQYF. Full variable domain (rest looked up from reference TRBV2 and TRBJ2-3): EPEVTQTPSHQVTQMGQEVILRCVPISNHLYFYWYRQILGQKVEFLVSFYNNEISEKSEIFDDQFSVERPDGSNFTLKIRSTKLEDSAMYFCATKPDGTTGGTDTQYFGPGTRLTVL.

This clone was detected once. V and J are TRBV27 and TRBJ1-2; D gene ambiguous. The CDR3 is 14 amino acids. The V end lost 3 bases, the J end lost 0 bases, and 8 bases lay between the germline ends. Germline assignment: CDR1 MNHEY and CDR2 SMNVEV (reference sequence). This CDR3 reads CASSLSPTNYGYTF. DNA of the CDR3: TGTGCCAGCAGTTTGTCCCCCACTAACTATGGCTACACCTTC.

V and J are TRBV11-2 and TRBJ2-5; 11 bases are a match to TRBD2. The CDR3 has 15 amino acids. From germline, CDR1 is SGHAT and CDR2 FQNNGV. V shed 8 bases, J shed 4 bases, and the junction held 9 bases outside the gene matches. The CDR3 region has the DNA TGTGCCAGCGGAGATGCGCTAGCGGGGGGAGAGACCCAGTACTTC. This gives the protein CASGDALAGGETQYF.

V and J are TRBV30 and TRBJ2-3; 8 nucleotides align to TRBD2. V dropped 2 bases and J dropped 5; count of bases not matched to a gene: 3. Germline V gene data show CDR1 as GTSNPN and CDR2 as SVGIG (reference sequence). The CDR3 loop spans 13 amino acids. The chain's CDR3 is CAWSRGGGDTQYF. The CDR3 nucleotides are TGTGCCTGGAGTCGGGGGGGAGGAGATACGCAGTATTTT. The entire variable domain, with the rest obtained from reference TRBV30 and TRBJ2-3, is as follows: SQTIHQWPATLVQPVGSPLSLECTVEGTSNPNLYWYRQAAGRGLQLLFYSVGIGQISSEVPQNLSASRPQDRQFILSSKKLLLSDSGFYLCAWSRGGGDTQYFGPGTRLTVL.

Turning to this clone: The same CDR3 is also encoded by other DNA sequences in this sample. The chain combines TRBV28 with TRBJ1-1; 9 bases are shared with TRBD1. J was trimmed by 5 bases and V by 4 bases; bases with no gene match: 2. The CDR3 is 13 amino acids. Germline-derived CDR1 and CDR2 are MDHEN and SYDVKM. The CDR3 DNA reads as TGTGCCAGCAGTTCAGGACAGGGGACTGAAGCTTTCTTT. It is translated as CASSSGQGTEAFF.

The V and J genes are TRBV7-2 and TRBJ2-3; D ambiguous. This CDR3 spans 12 amino acids. Trimming cost V 4 bases and J 4 bases, with 6 bases left between them. Germline loops: CDR1 SGHTA, CDR2 FQGNSA. The CDR3 sequence is CASSSYADTQYF. CDR3 bases: TGTGCCAGCAGCTCTTATGCAGATACGCAGTATTTT.

This clone was counted between two and nine times. The chain employs TRBV7-2 and TRBJ1-5; 10 bases fit TRBD1. J lost 6 bases, V lost 0 bases, and 8 bases had no gene match. CDR1 is SGHTA, CDR2 FQGNSA, per germline. This CDR3 is 17 amino acids long. CDR3 DNA: TGTGCCAGCAGCTTAGCCGGGGACAGGGGAGGCATTCAGCCCCAGCATTTT. Encoded protein: CASSLAGDRGGIQPQHF.

This chain links TRBV25-1 with TRBJ2-2; a possible D gene is TRBD1 (5 bases). There are 11 residues in the CDR3. Germline V gene data show CDR1 as MGHDK and CDR2 as SYGVNS. V gave up 6 bases and J gave up 9 bases, with 8 bases separating them. CDR3 DNA: TGTGCCAGCAGCAGGGTCCGGGAGCTGTTTTTT. The encoded protein is CASSRVRELFF. The full variable domain, rest sourced from reference TRBV25-1 and TRBJ2-2, is EADIYQTPRYLVIGTGKKITLECSQTMGHDKMYWYQQDPGMELHLIHYSYGVNSTEKGDLSSESTVSRIRTEHFPLTLESARPSHTSQYLCASSRVRELFFGEGSRLTVL.

This sequence joins TRBV2 and TRBJ1-2; 7 positions agree with TRBD1. With V trimmed by 5 bases and J by 5 bases, 8 bases remained unmatched. The CDR3 covers 14 residues. Germline V CDR1 and CDR2: SNHLY, FYNNEI. CDR3 sequence reads: CASSPQGGQYGYTF. The CDR3 DNA is TGTGCCAGCAGTCCCCAGGGGGGACAGTATGGCTACACCTTC.

The chain links TRBV11-1 to TRBJ2-7; TRBD1 aligns across 8 bases. Germline CDR1 and CDR2: SGHAT and FQDESV (reference sequence). J lost 5 bases, V lost 5 bases, and 8 bases had no gene match. The CDR3 totals 14 residues. The CDR3 is CASSPDRGTHEQYF. The CDR3 region has the DNA TGTGCCAGCAGCCCAGACAGGGGTACCCACGAGCAGTACTTC.

This rearrangement joins TRBV2 to TRBJ1-2; weak D call: TRBD1 (5 bases). V was clipped by 3 bases and J by 5 bases, with 10 bases between them. This CDR3 has 13 amino acids. Per the germline V gene, CDR1 is SNHLY and CDR2 is FYNNEI. The chain's CDR3 is CASSEGGTYGYTF. CDR3 in DNA: TGTGCCAGCAGTGAGGGGGGGACTTATGGCTACACCTTC.

The chain links TRBV18 to TRBJ2-7; 7 nucleotides agree with TRBD1. V shed 0 bases, J shed 4 bases, and the junction held 6 bases outside the gene matches. The CDR3 spans 15 residues. The V gene's germline CDR1 is KGHSH and CDR2 LQKENI. Written as DNA, the CDR3 is TGTGCCAGCTCACCACCGCCGGGGACAGATTACGAGCAGTACTTC. Translation: CASSPPPGTDYEQYF.

J is TRBJ2-1 and V is TRBV10-3, with D maybe TRBD2 (7 bases). The V and J ends lost 8 bases and 5 bases respectively, with 13 bases between them. This CDR3 contains 13 residues. Germline V gene lookup returns CDR1 ENHRY and CDR2 SYGVKD. Written as DNA, the CDR3 is TGTGCCATCTGGGGGGGGGCAGACAATGAGCAGTTCTTC. Encoded protein: CAIWGGADNEQFF.

This chain connects TRBV19 to TRBJ1-6; TRBD1 agrees at 8 bases. Trimming removed 9 bases from V and 5 bases from J; junction bases left unmatched: 9. This CDR3 spans 15 amino acids. The germline CDR1 and CDR2 sequences are LNHDA and SQIVND (reference sequence). CDR3 DNA: TGTGCCAGCAGAACGGACAGGGCTCATAATTCACCCCTCCACTTT. It yields the protein CASRTDRAHNSPLHF.

This chain links TRBV7-9 with TRBJ2-5; weak D call: TRBD1 (6 bases). Per germline, CDR1 SEHNR and CDR2 FQNEAQ (reference sequence). V was trimmed by 4 bases and J by 7 bases, leaving 19 bases between them. This CDR3 is 15 amino acids long. CDR3: CASSSDSHWDGTQYF. The CDR3 DNA follows: TGTGCCAGCAGCTCGGACAGTCATTGGGACGGGACCCAGTACTTC.

The chain combines TRBV6-5 with TRBJ2-7; 11 bases line up with TRBD2. The CDR3 runs 15 residues. Trimming removed 4 bases from V and 2 bases from J; junction bases left unmatched: 4. Germline values: CDR1 MNHEY, CDR2 SVGAGI. CDR3 loop: CASSWTLAGAYEQYF. As DNA, the CDR3 is TGTGCCAGCAGTTGGACACTAGCGGGGGCCTACGAGCAGTACTTC.

The CDR3 bases are TGTGCCAGCAGTTTTAGGGACAGAAATGAGCAGTTCTTC. Translated: CASSFRDRNEQFF. The chain recombines TRBV6-5 with TRBJ2-1; 7 bases are a match to TRBD1. The CDR3 has 13 residues. The V and J ends lost 4 bases and 7 bases, in that order; junction bases with no gene match: 4. The germline V gene has CDR1 MNHEY and CDR2 SVGAGI.

The rearrangement joins TRBV6-1 to TRBJ1-1, with D maybe TRBD1 (6 bases). Trimming removed 3 bases at V and 4 bases at J, with 15 bases between. The germline V gene has CDR1 MNHNS and CDR2 SASEGT. The CDR3 has 15 amino acids. The chain's CDR3 is CASSDSRGWPTEAFF. CDR3 sequence (DNA): TGTGCCAGCAGTGATTCCAGGGGATGGCCCACTGAAGCTTTCTTT.